A single sample is the source of the 15 T cell receptor beta chains below, sequenced in a study of T cell responses to AZD1222 COVID-19 vaccine. The table came from immunoSEQ multiplex PCR; TCRdb's copy has only in-frame clones and leaves some out. Of 150,000 to 250,000 clones in the sample, about 93% were seen once. The source material was peripheral blood, sampled 28 days after the second AZD1222 dose. The receptors come from an adult who received the AZD1222 COVID-19 vaccine.

This chain joins TRBV24-1 and TRBJ2-1, with 7 nucleotides matching TRBD2. This CDR3 is built from 13 residues. Germline V gene lookup returns CDR1 KGHDR and CDR2 SFDVKD. The junction had 9 bases not matched to a gene; V was cut back by 9 bases and J by 8 bases. In DNA, the CDR3 is TGTGCCACCGCGGCTAGCGGCCTCGATGAGCAGTTCTTC. It translates to CATAASGLDEQFF.

J is TRBJ1-2 and V is TRBV6-5; D is unresolved. Germline V gene lookup returns CDR1 MNHEY and CDR2 SVGAGI. CDR3 length equals 15 residues. Trimming shortened V by 0 bases and J by 5 bases, and 13 bases separated the two germline ends. The CDR3 nucleotides are TGTGCCAGCAGTTACTCCTCACCGGGTCAATATGGCTACACCTTC. Translation: CASSYSSPGQYGYTF.

This clone appeared a single time. The genes are TRBV2 and TRBJ1-3; the D gene is possibly TRBD1 (5 bases). The germline CDR1 and CDR2 sequences are SNHLY and FYNNEI. V was shortened by 5 bases and J by 4 bases, with 15 bases between the two germline ends. The CDR3 contains 15 residues. This chain's CDR3 is CASSRGAPYGNTIYF. The DNA for the CDR3 is TGTGCCAGCAGTCGAGGGGCCCCTTACGGAAACACCATATATTTT. Supplemented by reference TRBV2 and TRBJ1-3, the full variable domain reads EPEVTQTPSHQVTQMGQEVILRCVPISNHLYFYWYRQILGQKVEFLVSFYNNEISEKSEIFDDQFSVERPDGSNFTLKIRSTKLEDSAMYFCASSRGAPYGNTIYFGEGSWLTVV.

V usage is TRBV6-5 and J usage is TRBJ2-5; 11 nucleotides align to TRBD2. CDR1 and CDR2 from the germline V gene are MNHEY and SVGAGI. The V gene end was trimmed by 6 bases and the J gene end by 6 bases; junction bases not matched to a gene: 9. This CDR3 region has 15 residues. The CDR3: CASSLGTSGFQTQYF. The CDR3 nucleotides read TGTGCCAGCAGCCTCGGGACTAGCGGATTTCAGACCCAGTACTTC.

The chain combines TRBV3-1 (or the pseudogene TRBV3-2) with TRBJ1-1; D gene ambiguous. Germline values: CDR1 LGHDT, CDR2 YNNKEL (reference sequence). V was trimmed by 1 base and J by 6 bases, leaving 6 bases between them. The CDR3 covers 12 residues. CDR3 residues: CASSQGRAEAFF. CDR3 bases: TGTGCCAGCAGCCAAGGACGTGCTGAAGCTTTCTTT.

This sequence joins TRBV3-1 (or the pseudogene TRBV3-2) and TRBJ1-6; D is ambiguous. V was clipped by 7 bases and J by 2 bases, with 9 bases between them. CDR1 and CDR2 (germline): LGHDT, YNNKEL (reference sequence). CDR3 length: 14 amino acids. The CDR3, as DNA: TGTGCCAGCAACGACGGGACCTATAATTCACCCCTCCACTTT. The encoded protein is CASNDGTYNSPLHF.

The sample holds one count of this clone. The chain combines TRBV9 with TRBJ2-2; 7 positions agree with TRBD2. Germline-derived CDR1 and CDR2 are SGDLS and YYNGEE. This CDR3 spans 16 amino acids. The junction had 9 bases not matched to a gene; V was cut back by 0 bases and J by 7 bases. CDR3 nucleotides: TGTGCCAGCAGCGTAGATCCCCGCGGGGGAATCGGGGAGCTGTTTTTT. This sequence encodes CASSVDPRGGIGELFF. The full variable domain, rest sourced from reference TRBV9 and TRBJ2-2, is DSGVTQTPKHLITATGQRVTLRCSPRSGDLSVYWYQQSLDQGLQFLIQYYNGEERAKGNILERFSAQQFPDLHSELNLSSLELGDSALYFCASSVDPRGGIGELFFGEGSRLTVL.

A single count supports this clone. The chain is built from TRBV11-2 and TRBJ2-4, with TRBD1 matching 7 bases. CDR3 size: 16 residues. Losses at the gene ends were 6 bases for V and 0 bases for J; bases not matched to a gene: 8. Germline V gene data show CDR1 as SGHAT and CDR2 as FQNNGV. CDR3 bases: TGTGCCAGCAGAGCTGGGACAGCCCTAGCCAAAAACATTCAGTACTTC. Protein: CASRAGTALAKNIQYF.

This chain links TRBV6-4 with TRBJ2-7; 9 nucleotides agree with TRBD1. The CDR3 has 13 residues. Germline CDR1 is MRHNA and CDR2 is SNTAGT. Trimming at V came to 5 bases and at J to 4 bases, leaving 3 bases not matched to a gene. The chain's CDR3 is CASSLGQGYEQYF. CDR3 coding DNA: TGTGCCAGCAGTTTGGGACAGGGTTACGAGCAGTACTTC.

This clone occurred a few times. The V and J genes are TRBV18 and TRBJ2-5; D is undetermined. Germline CDR1 reads KGHSH; CDR2 reads LQKENI. Trimming pared 6 bases from V and 1 base from J, leaving 12 bases between. The CDR3 runs 14 residues. CDR3 sequence reads: CASSQFDGQETQYF. CDR3 in DNA: TGTGCCAGCTCGCAATTCGACGGCCAAGAGACCCAGTACTTC. Looking up the rest from reference TRBV18 and TRBJ2-5 gives the full variable domain: NAGVMQNPRHLVRRRGQEARLRCSPMKGHSHVYWYRQLPEEGLKFMVYLQKENIIDESGMPKERFSAEFPKEGPSILRIQQVVRGDSAAYFCASSQFDGQETQYFGPGTRLLVL.

The chain employs TRBV6-1 and TRBJ1-1; no definite D call. Germline values: CDR1 MNHNS, CDR2 SASEGT. This CDR3 comprises 13 residues. V shed 6 bases and J shed 2 bases, with 10 bases lying between them. CDR3 sequence (DNA): TGTGCCAGCAGAAGGACGGCAAACACTGAAGCTTTCTTT. This encodes CASRRTANTEAFF.

The chain recombines TRBV7-2 with TRBJ2-7; TRBD1 agrees at 8 bases. CDR3 length: 15 residues. The junction had 18 bases not matched to a gene; V was cut back by 5 bases and J by 12 bases. CDR1 and CDR2 (germline): SGHTA, FQGNSA. CDR3 DNA sequence: TGTGCCAGCAGCCCCGGACAGGGATTGATCCTGTCCGGGTACTTC. It codes for CASSPGQGLILSGYF.

This clone was detected once. V and J are TRBV27 and TRBJ1-1; 9 bases agree with TRBD1. Germline V gives CDR1 MNHEY, CDR2 SMNVEV (reference sequence). The J segment lost 11 bases and the V segment lost 8 bases, leaving 24 bases of the junction unmatched. The CDR3 runs 17 residues. The CDR3 nucleotides read TGTGCCAGCCGAAGGACAGGGGACCCACACGCGGCTAGAAGGGCTTTCTTT. This gives the protein CASRRTGDPHAARRAFF.

This clone was seen a single time. The chain recombines TRBV6-1 with TRBJ1-4; D ambiguous. Per the germline V gene, CDR1 is MNHNS and CDR2 is SASEGT. The CDR3 runs to 13 residues. V dropped 0 bases and J dropped 4 bases, with 3 bases sitting between them. The CDR3 region has the DNA TGTGCCAGCAGTGAAGCCCTTAATGAAAAACTGTTTTTT. Encoded protein: CASSEALNEKLFF.

V gene TRBV7-9 combines with J gene TRBJ1-1, with D hard to call. The CDR3 runs to 14 residues. From germline, CDR1 is SEHNR and CDR2 FQNEAQ (reference sequence). With 5 bases removed from V and 1 base from J, the gap between germline ends came to 11 bases. In nucleotides, the CDR3 is TGTGCCAGCAGCCACGAAATCTCGAACACTGAAGCTTTCTTT. Translating gives CASSHEISNTEAFF.